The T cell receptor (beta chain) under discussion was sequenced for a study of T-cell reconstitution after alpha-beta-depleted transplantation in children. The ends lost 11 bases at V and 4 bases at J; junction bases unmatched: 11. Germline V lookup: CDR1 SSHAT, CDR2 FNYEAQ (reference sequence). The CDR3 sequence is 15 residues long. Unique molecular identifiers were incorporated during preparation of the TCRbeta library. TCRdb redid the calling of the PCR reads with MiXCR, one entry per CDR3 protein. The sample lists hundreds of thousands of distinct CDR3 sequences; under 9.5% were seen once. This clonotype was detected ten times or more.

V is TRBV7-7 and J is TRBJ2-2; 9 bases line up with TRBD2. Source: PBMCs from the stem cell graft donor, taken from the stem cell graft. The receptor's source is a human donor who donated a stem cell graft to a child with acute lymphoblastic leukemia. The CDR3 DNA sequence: TGTGCCCTCTCTGTTGTAGCGGGGGTCACCGGGGAGCTGTTTTTT. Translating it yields CALSVVAGVTGELFF.